The following is a TCR beta chain sequence with its context. Its specificity is not known. Separate from the approximately 700-subject first cohort was the approximately 120-subject validation cohort, to which the donors belonged. This entry is derived from a study of cytomegalovirus exposure and HLA in healthy donors. Study-level results: Reportedly, diagnosis of cytomegalovirus status by the classifier showed high specificity and sensitivity. There were a few CMV-associated chains whose specificity for CMV antigens was confirmed in vitro. The dataset shows that most TCR sequences were rare, while some public TCRs occurred in many donors.

The table came from immunoSEQ multiplex PCR; TCRdb's copy has only in-frame clones and leaves some out. Of about 190,000 clones listed, about 80% are singletons. Trimming took 6 bases from V and 5 from J, leaving 18 bases between them. This CDR3 comprises 15 residues. The V gene's germline CDR1 is SGHTA and CDR2 FQGNSA. The chain has TRBV7-2 and TRBJ2-3; D gene unclear. The specimen was PBMCs. The source of this sequence is a man aged 18-30 years in good health and CMV-seropositive. The CDR3 sequence: CASSPSLFLVDTQYF. CDR3 bases: TGTGCCAGCAGTCCCAGTCTGTTTTTGGTAGATACGCAGTATTTT.